This passage covers 21 T cell receptor beta chains from one sample sequenced in a study of cytomegalovirus exposure and HLA in healthy donors (dated by TCRdb to about 2017). The library relied on the immunoSEQ multiplex PCR assay. For the multiplex PCR, a mixture combining 60 forward primers for TCR Vbeta segments and 13 reverse primers for TCR Jbeta segments was used. Drawn from immuneACCESS, this table holds only the in-frame rearrangements with V and J called that TCRdb kept. Clones are partly lost; checked studies trace under half to an unresolved V gene and leave the rest unexplained. Within this sample are about 200,000 clones, with roughly 85% of them counted one time only. The leading ten clones occupy approximately 2.2% of the sample. The sequencing input was PBMCs. These TCRs come from a woman in her forties or fifties in good health and CMV-seronegative.

The rearrangement uses TRBV19 and TRBJ2-5; no clear D. The CDR3 runs 16 residues. V dropped 4 bases and J dropped 3 bases, with 18 bases sitting between them. In germline, CDR1 is LNHDA, CDR2 SQIVND (reference sequence). CDR3 amino acids: CASSTRYSKSEETQYF. The CDR3, as DNA: TGTGCCAGTAGTACCAGATATTCAAAAAGCGAAGAGACCCAGTACTTC.

The V and J genes are TRBV9 and TRBJ2-2; TRBD1 agrees at 7 bases. Germline values: CDR1 SGDLS, CDR2 YYNGEE. The junction had 5 bases not matched to a gene; V was cut back by 3 bases and J by 3 bases. The CDR3 loop spans 15 amino acids. CDR3 DNA: TGTGCCAGCAGCGGTCCCGGGACAGACACCGGGGAGCTGTTTTTT. Translating gives CASSGPGTDTGELFF.

V and J are TRBV29-1 and TRBJ2-7; the D is unclear. In germline, CDR1 is SQVTM, CDR2 ANQGSEA. Trimming shortened V by 5 bases and J by 4 bases, and 9 bases separated the two germline ends. The CDR3 length is 11 residues. The CDR3 sequence is CSVQSAYEQYF. In DNA form, the CDR3 reads TGCAGCGTTCAGAGCGCGTACGAGCAGTACTTC.

The rearrangement links TRBV27 to TRBJ1-2, with 9 nucleotides matching TRBD1. Germline CDR1 MNHEY, CDR2 SMNVEV (reference sequence). This CDR3 has 14 amino acids. Trimming at V came to 5 bases and at J to 4 bases, leaving 5 bases not matched to a gene. The CDR3 coding sequence is TGTGCCAGCAGTCTACAGGGGGCGGGCTATGGCTACACCTTC. Protein: CASSLQGAGYGYTF.

The genes are TRBV6-6 and TRBJ1-4, with unresolved D. Germline lookup yields CDR1 MNHNY and CDR2 SVGAGI (reference sequence). Trimming took off 6 bases at V and 4 bases at J, with 18 bases between the two ends. The CDR3 has 16 amino acids. CDR3 loop: CASRKGPWGGNEKLFF. DNA of the CDR3: TGTGCCAGCAGGAAAGGACCATGGGGAGGTAATGAAAAACTGTTTTTT.

This clone has just one count. V gene TRBV2 combines with J gene TRBJ1-1, with TRBD1 matching 10 bases. Germline V gene lookup returns CDR1 SNHLY and CDR2 FYNNEI. V trimming: 7 bases; J trimming: 4 bases; junction bases outside the gene matches: 6. The CDR3 spans 14 residues. CDR3 residues: CASTSRTGGTEAFF. The CDR3 DNA reads as TGTGCCAGCACCTCCCGGACAGGGGGCACTGAAGCTTTCTTT.

The chain uses TRBV5-4 and TRBJ2-3; 10 bases fit TRBD1. The CDR3 spans 15 residues. The germline V gene has CDR1 SGHNT and CDR2 YYREEE (reference sequence). With V trimmed by 5 bases and J by 4 bases, 7 bases remained unmatched. DNA for the CDR3: TGTGCCAGCAGACTAACGACAGGGGGCGCAGATACGCAGTATTTT. Translation gives CASRLTTGGADTQYF.

This clone was seen more than once but under ten times. The V and J genes are TRBV19 and TRBJ2-5; D is ambiguous. Trimming took off 6 bases at V and 5 bases at J, with 16 bases between the two ends. Germline V gene sequence: CDR1 LNHDA, CDR2 SQIVND (reference sequence). The CDR3 has 14 amino acids. CDR3 residues: CASRPRGPMETQYF. The CDR3 region has the DNA TGTGCCAGTAGGCCTCGTGGGCCAATGGAGACCCAGTACTTC.

Concerning this clone: The same CDR3 can be traced to other DNA sequences in this sample. The V gene is TRBV27, the J gene TRBJ2-1; 7 bases map to TRBD2. Germline V gene lookup returns CDR1 MNHEY and CDR2 SMNVEV (reference sequence). This CDR3 has 14 amino acids. The V gene end was trimmed by 3 bases and the J gene end by 2 bases; junction bases not matched to a gene: 1. In nucleotides, the CDR3 is TGTGCCAGCAGTTTTCGGGAGGCCTACAATGAGCAGTTCTTC. Protein sequence: CASSFREAYNEQFF.

This sequence joins TRBV2 and TRBJ1-5; TRBD1 agrees at 10 bases. Germline V lookup: CDR1 SNHLY, CDR2 FYNNEI. Trimming removed 6 bases from V and 0 bases from J; junction bases left unmatched: 2. CDR3 length: 15 amino acids. As DNA, the CDR3 is TGTGCCAGCAGCGACAGGGGGCTTAGCAATCAGCCCCAGCATTTT. Translating it yields CASSDRGLSNQPQHF. Together with reference TRBV2 and TRBJ1-5, the CDR3 gives the full variable domain: EPEVTQTPSHQVTQMGQEVILRCVPISNHLYFYWYRQILGQKVEFLVSFYNNEISEKSEIFDDQFSVERPDGSNFTLKIRSTKLEDSAMYFCASSDRGLSNQPQHFGDGTRLSIL.

The rearrangement uses TRBV28 and TRBJ2-7, with 8 positions matching TRBD1. After removal of 5 bases from V and 2 bases from J, the junction contained 8 bases not matched to a gene. From germline, CDR1 is MDHEN and CDR2 SYDVKM. The CDR3 is 15 residues long. The CDR3, as DNA: TGTGCCAGCAGTGGAGGACAGGGCAGACCCTACGAGCAGTACTTC. It is translated as CASSGGQGRPYEQYF.

The V and J genes are TRBV11-2 and TRBJ2-1; 9 nucleotides line up with TRBD2. CDR3 length: 15 residues. J lost 7 bases, V lost 5 bases, and 9 bases had no gene match. Germline V gene data show CDR1 as SGHAT and CDR2 as FQNNGV. The CDR3 protein is CASSPGLAHRNEQFF. The CDR3 DNA is TGTGCCAGCAGCCCGGGACTAGCTCATCGGAATGAGCAGTTCTTC.

This clone was recorded once. The V call is TRBV5-1, the J call TRBJ2-3; 7 bases line up with TRBD1. The CDR3 consists of 15 residues. The germline V gene has CDR1 SGHRS and CDR2 YFSETQ. Trimming took 0 bases from V and 4 from J; bases not matched to a gene: 5. CDR3 nucleotides: TGCGCCAGCAGCTTGGACAGGGGTGAAGCAGATACGCAGTATTTT. This translates into CASSLDRGEADTQYF. The full variable domain, with the rest looked up from reference TRBV5-1 and TRBJ2-3, is KAGVTQTPRYLIKTRGQQVTLSCSPISGHRSVSWYQQTPGQGLQFLFEYFSETQRNKGNFPGRFSGRQFSNSRSEMNVSTLELGDSALYLCASSLDRGEADTQYFGPGTRLTVL.

The chain joins TRBV18 to TRBJ1-1, with TRBD1 identical over 8 bases. CDR3 length equals 14 residues. V was clipped by 5 bases and J by 7 bases; unmatched bases: 9. The germline V gene encodes CDR1 KGHSH and CDR2 LQKENI. The CDR3 nucleotides read TGTGCCAGCTCAACAACCACGGGGACAGGTGAAGCTTTCTTT. Protein product: CASSTTTGTGEAFF.

The chain employs TRBV7-4 and TRBJ2-1; 7 positions agree with TRBD2. The germline gives CDR1 SGHVT, CDR2 SQSDAQ. The CDR3 spans 15 residues. With V trimmed by 2 bases and J by 3 bases, 4 bases remained unmatched. DNA for the CDR3: TGTGCCAGCAGCTTAATCGCGGGGGTCTACAATGAGCAGTTCTTC. This codes for CASSLIAGVYNEQFF.

This chain uses TRBV7-6 with TRBJ2-3; TRBD2 aligns across 14 bases. The CDR3 covers 15 residues. Trimming cost V 3 bases and J 5 bases; bases outside gene matches: 1. Germline CDR1 SGHVS, CDR2 FNYEAQ. The CDR3 DNA is TGTGCCAGCAGCTTGGGACTAGCGGGAGAAGATACGCAGTATTTT. Protein product: CASSLGLAGEDTQYF.

This clone was seen a few times. The rearrangement joins TRBV7-8 to TRBJ2-5; 7 bases fit TRBD1. The DNA end lines up better with TRBJ2-7; the J call may be wrong. The germline V gene has CDR1 SGHVS and CDR2 FQNEAQ. The CDR3 runs to 16 residues. In DNA, the CDR3 is TGTGCCAGCAGGTCAACATCCGGGACAGACGCCTACGAGCAGTACTTC. Its protein is CASRSTSGTDAYEQYF.

The V gene is TRBV5-1, the J gene TRBJ2-1, with 7 bases lining up with TRBD2. The germline V gene has CDR1 SGHRS and CDR2 YFSETQ. With V trimmed by 4 bases and J by 5 bases, 15 bases remained unmatched. The CDR3 spans 17 residues. Written as DNA, the CDR3 is TGCGCCAGCAGCGCCATTCCAGCTAGCGGTGCAAACAATGAGCAGTTCTTC. Translating it yields CASSAIPASGANNEQFF.

CDR3 loop: CASQQQGGSNQPQHF. The CDR3 DNA reads as TGTGCCAGCCAACAACAGGGCGGAAGCAATCAGCCCCAGCATTTT. The V gene is TRBV2, the J gene TRBJ1-5, with a tentative D call TRBD1 (6 bases). CDR3 length equals 15 residues. V lost 8 bases and J lost 1, with 15 bases in between. Germline values: CDR1 SNHLY, CDR2 FYNNEI.

V gene TRBV5-1 combines with J gene TRBJ1-2, with 7 positions matching TRBD1. The germline V gene has CDR1 SGHRS and CDR2 YFSETQ. CDR3 length equals 13 residues. Trimming at V came to 0 bases and at J to 6 bases, leaving 2 bases not matched to a gene. The CDR3 protein is CASSLETGNGYTF. In DNA form, the CDR3 reads TGCGCCAGCAGCTTGGAGACAGGGAATGGCTACACCTTC.

The chain uses TRBV27 and TRBJ1-1, with D uncertain. Trimming removed 5 bases at V and 13 bases at J, with 8 bases between. This CDR3 region has 9 residues. Germline loops: CDR1 MNHEY, CDR2 SMNVEV (reference sequence). Here the CDR3 reads CASSRLVFF. Here the CDR3 DNA reads TGTGCCAGCAGTAGACTTGTTTTCTTT.